This T cell receptor (beta chain) emerged from a study of shared clonotypes between healthy human individuals. At the level of the study: Each donor's CD4 naive and CD4 memory cells filled three plates apiece, CD8 naive two, and CD8 memory one. General study points: Sample collection involved blood only; tissue repertoires are likely different.

This CDR3 is 15 amino acids long. Per germline, CDR1 KGHSH and CDR2 LQKENI. Losses at the gene ends were 2 bases for V and 1 base for J; bases not matched to a gene: 4. It was at deep level that the assay was run. Only in-frame clones appear in the TCRdb table, and some are missing; sequencing was by immunoSEQ multiplex PCR. The data hold around 1.1 million clones, with about 80% observed a single time. Remarks on this clone: Its antigen is undetermined.

This TCR was sampled from a man younger than 30 in good health. Some clones in this sample may be carry-over from other donors' samples. Sequencing input: memory CD4+ T cells from PBMCs. The subset was: CD45RA-negative fraction. The rearrangement uses TRBV18 and TRBJ1-1; 7 bases fit TRBD1. The CDR3 DNA reads as TGTGCCAGCTCACCATTGACAGGGACGAACACTGAAGCTTTCTTT. This translates into CASSPLTGTNTEAFF. The full variable domain, rest sourced from reference TRBV18 and TRBJ1-1, is NAGVMQNPRHLVRRRGQEARLRCSPMKGHSHVYWYRQLPEEGLKFMVYLQKENIIDESGMPKERFSAEFPKEGPSILRIQQVVRGDSAAYFCASSPLTGTNTEAFFGQGTRLTVV.